The 9 T cell receptor beta chains reported below all come from one sample, sequenced in a study of T-cell reconstitution after alpha-beta-depleted transplantation in children. Unique molecular identifiers were built into the TCRbeta library. TCRdb reprocessed the PCR reads via MiXCR and lists one record per CDR3 protein. The sample yields about 610,000 distinct CDR3 sequences, more than 20% seen once. Sequenced material: PBMCs, taken before TCRalphabeta/CD19-depleted stem cell transplant. Every receptor here comes from a boy in the first two years of life with Wiskott-Aldrich syndrome, due to receive a stem cell transplant.

This chain uses TRBV29-1 with TRBJ2-5; 8 bases are a match to TRBD1. The CDR3 sequence is 13 residues long. Germline V lookup: CDR1 SQVTM, CDR2 ANQGSEA. Germline trimming cut 7 bases from V and 4 bases from J; bases unmatched to any gene: 8. This chain's CDR3 is CSGRGRFAETQYF. In DNA form, the CDR3 reads TGCAGCGGCAGGGGGCGATTCGCAGAGACCCAGTACTTC.

This clonotype was seen a few times. The V gene is TRBV29-1, the J gene TRBJ2-5, with D uncertain. Deletions cut 6 bases from V and 5 bases from J, with 7 bases between. Germline loops: CDR1 SQVTM, CDR2 ANQGSEA. This CDR3 has 10 residues. The CDR3 DNA follows: TGCAGCGTGGTCAGGGAGACCCAGTACTTC. It encodes CSVVRETQYF. Complete variable domain (other parts from reference TRBV29-1 and TRBJ2-5): SAVISQKPSRDICQRGTSLTIQCQVDSQVTMMFWYRQQPGQSLTLIATANQGSEATYESGFVIDKFPISRPNLTFSTLTVSNMSPEDSSIYLCSVVRETQYFGPGTRLLVL.

The V gene is TRBV20-1, the J gene TRBJ2-1; 8 bases fit TRBD2. Per germline, CDR1 DFQATT and CDR2 SNEGSKA (reference sequence). V shed 6 bases and J 1 base; nucleotides not matched to a gene: 23. This CDR3 has 20 amino acids. CDR3 loop: CSAEHYPLSGGPRSYNEQFF. The CDR3 bases are TGCAGTGCCGAACACTACCCCTTGTCGGGAGGGCCAAGGTCCTACAATGAGCAGTTCTTC.

This clonotype turned up a few times. The CDR3 sequence is CARHGRIFNEQYF. In DNA, the CDR3 is TGCGCCAGGCACGGTAGGATCTTCAACGAGCAGTACTTC. The V and J genes are TRBV10-1 and TRBJ2-7, with no clear D. CDR1 and CDR2 from the germline V gene are WNHNN and SYGVQD (reference sequence). There are 13 residues in the CDR3. V was cut by 9 bases and J by 5 bases, with 17 bases left in between.

This clonotype came up a few times. The rearrangement uses TRBV27 and TRBJ1-1; maybe TRBD1 (6 bases). The CDR3 has 14 residues. The V end lost 2 bases, the J end lost 6 bases, and 13 bases lay between the germline ends. Germline V CDR1 and CDR2: MNHEY, SMNVEV (reference sequence). CDR3 nucleotides: TGTGCCAGCAGTTTAACCCGACAGGCCGCTGAAGCTTTCTTT. Encoded protein: CASSLTRQAAEAFF.

This clonotype has a handful of counts. J is TRBJ1-4 and V is TRBV4-1; no clear D. V was cut by 0 bases and J by 2 bases, with 10 bases left in between. From germline, CDR1 is MGHRA and CDR2 YSYEKL. CDR3 length: 16 amino acids. CDR3 in DNA: TGCGCCAGCAGCCAAGATAATCGGGCTACTAATGAAAAACTGTTTTTT. This gives the protein CASSQDNRATNEKLFF.

This chain joins TRBV12-3 or TRBV12-4 and TRBJ2-2, with D unclear. The CDR3 extends over 14 amino acids. V gave up 6 bases and J gave up 8 bases, with 16 bases separating them. The CDR3 DNA reads as TGTGCCAGCAGATATCCCGGGCCTGGGGGGGAGCTGTTTTTT. The encoded protein is CASRYPGPGGELFF.

This clonotype was seen at least ten times. Mismatch with germline at one junction end may stem from a read error. This CDR3 is CASSLVGAETQYF. CDR3 nucleotide sequence: TGTGCCAGCAGCTTAGTCGGGGCGGAGACCCAGTACTTC. J is TRBJ2-5 and V is TRBV5-1; D may match TRBD1 or TRBD2 (5 bases each). CDR3 length: 13 residues. The germline V gene encodes CDR1 SGHRS and CDR2 YFSETQ.

The chain carries TRBV7-9 and TRBJ1-2; 9 bases agree with TRBD1. The V gene end was trimmed by 6 bases and the J gene end by 4 bases; junction bases not matched to a gene: 9. The CDR3 sequence is 15 residues long. Germline V CDR1 and CDR2: SEHNR, FQNEAQ (reference sequence). The CDR3 spells CASSGQGLIRYGYTF. CDR3 bases: TGTGCCAGCAGTGGACAGGGGCTTATACGCTATGGCTACACCTTC.